These 31 T cell receptor beta chains came from one sample sequenced in a study of cytomegalovirus exposure and HLA in healthy donors. The PCR used 60 Vbeta and 13 Jbeta primers. This table comes from immunoSEQ multiplex PCR, and its TCRdb copy is limited to in-frame clones, with some not included. Of approximately 88,000 clones listed, over 70% are singletons. Sample: PBMCs. These TCRs come from a man aged 50-60 years in good health and CMV-seropositive.

The rearrangement uses TRBV27 and TRBJ2-5; 7 bases are shared with TRBD1. The J call may be in error: the DNA end matches TRBJ2-7 better. The CDR3 is 15 residues long. Germline CDR1 and CDR2: MNHEY and SMNVEV (reference sequence). CDR3: CASSGDSLSAYEQYF. Written as DNA, the CDR3 is TGTGCCAGCAGTGGGGACAGCTTAAGCGCCTACGAGCAGTACTTC.

V is TRBV7-6 and J is TRBJ2-5; no reliable D call. CDR3 length: 14 residues. The germline V gene has CDR1 SGHVS and CDR2 FNYEAQ. The ends were cut back, 5 bases at V and 1 base at J, with 11 bases in the middle. The DNA of the CDR3 is TGTGCCAGCAGCCCCCAACGCGGCCAAGAGACCCAGTACTTC. This codes for CASSPQRGQETQYF. The variable domain in full, with the rest retrieved from reference TRBV7-6 and TRBJ2-5, is GAGVSQSPRYKVTKRGQDVALRCDPISGHVSLYWYRQALGQGPEFLTYFNYEAQQDKSGLPNDRFSAERPEGSISTLTIQRTEQRDSAMYRCASSPQRGQETQYFGPGTRLLVL.

This clone was seen only a few times. A read error may account for a junction end that differs from germline. The J gene is TRBJ2-7, the V gene TRBV7-9; a possible D gene is TRBD1 (5 bases). The CDR3 runs 12 residues. Germline V gives CDR1 SEHNR, CDR2 FQNEAQ (reference sequence). As DNA, the CDR3 is TGTTCCAGCAGCCCAAGGGGTTACGAGCAGTACTTC. Translating it yields CSSSPRGYEQYF.

V is TRBV7-3 and J is TRBJ2-3; no firm D call. Germline CDR1 SGHTA, CDR2 FQGTGA. V was shortened by 1 base and J by 4 bases, with 9 bases between the two germline ends. The CDR3 runs to 14 residues. The CDR3 region has the DNA TGTGCCAGCAGCTTAAGGCAGGAACCAGATACGCAGTATTTT. Its protein is CASSLRQEPDTQYF.

The chain uses TRBV5-1 and TRBJ1-2, with a possible D match to TRBD1 (6 bases). The CDR3 contains 15 residues. Per the germline V gene, CDR1 is SGHRS and CDR2 is YFSETQ. The V end was cut by 1 base, the J end by 2 bases, with 12 bases between. The chain's CDR3 is CASSLSSGGNYGYTF. The DNA for the CDR3 is TGCGCCAGCAGCTTGTCTTCGGGGGGCAACTATGGCTACACCTTC.

V and J are TRBV4-3 and TRBJ2-5; D remains ambiguous. Looked up from germline, CDR1 is LGHNA and CDR2 is YSLEER. V was pared by 5 bases and J by 14 bases, with 18 bases between. The length of the CDR3 is 12 residues. The CDR3 loop is CASSFLPGPKYF. The CDR3 DNA reads as TGCGCCAGCAGCTTCCTCCCTGGGCCAAAATACTTC.

This clone has more than one count but fewer than ten. The gene calls are TRBV5-4 and TRBJ2-3; 11 bases match TRBD2. The germline CDR1 and CDR2 sequences are SGHNT and YYREEE (reference sequence). With 1 base clipped from V and 2 bases from J, the junction kept 6 bases outside the gene matches. This CDR3 is 17 amino acids long. This CDR3 is CASSLPTSGDLTDTQYF. The CDR3 region has the DNA TGTGCCAGCAGCTTGCCGACTAGCGGGGATCTCACAGATACGCAGTATTTT.

The chain uses TRBV19 and TRBJ1-4; D is unclear. Trimming pared 5 bases from V and 0 bases from J, leaving 10 bases between. CDR3 length equals 15 residues. Germline V CDR1 and CDR2: LNHDA, SQIVND (reference sequence). The CDR3 region is CASSSRLATNEKLFF. The CDR3, as DNA: TGTGCCAGTAGTTCGCGACTGGCAACTAATGAAAAACTGTTTTTT.

In its sample, this clone was seen a few times. The rearrangement uses TRBV6-1 and TRBJ2-7; TRBD2 matches 12 bases. The trim removed 8 bases at V and 7 bases at J, leaving 6 bases unmatched. This CDR3 comprises 13 residues. Germline V gene lookup returns CDR1 MNHNS and CDR2 SASEGT. CDR3 DNA sequence: TGTGCCAGCGGACTAGCGGGGCCTGGGGAGCAGTACTTC. Translating it yields CASGLAGPGEQYF.

The chain uses TRBV10-3 and TRBJ1-2; 8 nucleotides align to TRBD1. V was pared by 2 bases and J by 3 bases, with 5 bases of the junction left unmatched. Germline CDR1 ENHRY, CDR2 SYGVKD. There are 15 residues in the CDR3. The CDR3 DNA sequence: TGTGCCATCAGTGAGCCCACAGGGGGAGACTATGGCTACACCTTC. This gives the protein CAISEPTGGDYGYTF.

V gene TRBV7-9 combines with J gene TRBJ1-5, with 8 nucleotides matching TRBD1. Germline V gives CDR1 SEHNR, CDR2 FQNEAQ (reference sequence). The CDR3 sequence is 14 residues long. The CDR3 spells CSAGQGGSNQPQHF. The CDR3 nucleotides read TGTTCCGCCGGACAGGGAGGGAGCAATCAGCCCCAGCATTTT.

V is TRBV25-1 and J is TRBJ1-1, with TRBD1 identical over 10 bases. After removal of 4 bases from V and 10 bases from J, the junction contained 6 bases not matched to a gene. In germline, CDR1 is MGHDK, CDR2 SYGVNS. This CDR3 has 13 amino acids. The CDR3 nucleotides are TGTGCCAGCAGTGTGGGACAGGGGATACGAGCTTTCTTT. This sequence encodes CASSVGQGIRAFF.

This rearrangement joins TRBV30 to TRBJ2-5; D gene uncertain. Trimming took 4 bases from V and 2 from J, leaving 11 bases between them. The CDR3 length is 13 residues. Germline V gene data show CDR1 as GTSNPN and CDR2 as SVGIG (reference sequence). The CDR3 bases are TGTGCCTGGACCAACCAGATGCAAGAGACCCAGTACTTC. Translated: CAWTNQMQETQYF.

The V call is TRBV10-3, the J call TRBJ2-5; 10 positions agree with TRBD2. The V segment lost 3 bases and the J segment 1 base; nucleotides outside the gene matches: 5. The CDR3 covers 16 residues. Germline CDR1 ENHRY, CDR2 SYGVKD. For the CDR3, the DNA is TGTGCCATCAGTGAATTCCTAGCGGGGGTCCAAGAGACCCAGTACTTC. As protein: CAISEFLAGVQETQYF.

The rearrangement uses TRBV6-1 and TRBJ1-5; 7 nucleotides agree with TRBD1. J gave up 7 bases and V 8 bases, and 14 bases lay outside the gene matches. Germline values: CDR1 MNHNS, CDR2 SASEGT. This CDR3 is built from 15 residues. The CDR3 DNA is TGTGCCAGCGGGGGGTATTCGACAGGGAACCAGCCCCAGCATTTT. Its translation is CASGGYSTGNQPQHF.

J is TRBJ1-6 and V is TRBV4-1; the D is unclear. This CDR3 contains 14 residues. Deletions cut 4 bases from V and 7 bases from J, with 11 bases between. The germline V gene encodes CDR1 MGHRA and CDR2 YSYEKL. The CDR3 loop reads CASSPAGGNSPLHF. The CDR3 DNA is TGCGCCAGCAGCCCTGCGGGAGGCAATTCACCCCTCCACTTT.

In this sample, this clone turned up a few times. This chain uses TRBV7-3 with TRBJ2-3; D is perhaps TRBD1 (6 bases). This CDR3 is built from 16 residues. Looked up from germline, CDR1 is SGHTA and CDR2 is FQGTGA. Between the trimmed V and J ends, which lost 3 bases and 0 bases, there was a span of 13 bases. The CDR3 sequence: CASSLRGRISTDTQYF. The CDR3 DNA reads as TGTGCCAGCAGCTTGAGGGGGAGAATTAGCACAGATACGCAGTATTTT.

V usage is TRBV6-1 and J usage is TRBJ2-7, with TRBD1 matching 9 bases. This CDR3 spans 13 amino acids. V lost 6 bases to trimming and J lost 4 bases; unmatched junction nucleotides: 4. Germline CDR1 and CDR2: MNHNS and SASEGT. The CDR3 coding sequence is TGTGCCAGCAGATCGGGACAGGGATACGAGCAGTACTTC. It translates to CASRSGQGYEQYF.

The V gene is TRBV18, the J gene TRBJ1-2; 7 bases are shared with TRBD1. Trimming cost V 6 bases and J 3 bases; bases outside gene matches: 4. CDR3 length: 13 residues. Per germline, CDR1 KGHSH and CDR2 LQKENI. The CDR3 region has the DNA TGTGCCAGCTCCTCCGGACAGGACTATGGCTACACCTTC. It specifies CASSSGQDYGYTF.

The chain couples TRBV7-2 to TRBJ1-2; tentative D call: TRBD1 (5 bases). The CDR3 consists of 13 residues. The V and J ends lost 5 bases and 5 bases respectively, with 12 bases between them. CDR1 SGHTA and CDR2 FQGNSA come from the germline V gene. The CDR3 nucleotides read TGTGCCAGCAGCCCGAGGGGAGGGTATGGCTACACCTTC. Translation gives CASSPRGGYGYTF.

The V gene is TRBV27, the J gene TRBJ2-3, with D possibly being TRBD1 (6 bases). Germline values: CDR1 MNHEY, CDR2 SMNVEV (reference sequence). This CDR3 has 16 residues. The V end was cut by 7 bases, the J end by 0 bases, with 17 bases between. CDR3 nucleotide sequence: TGTGCCAGCACTCCTTTCAGGGGCGTTAGCACAGATACGCAGTATTTT. Translating gives CASTPFRGVSTDTQYF.

The chain uses TRBV7-3 and TRBJ1-1, with a possible D match to TRBD1 (5 bases). Deletions cut 4 bases from V and 1 base from J, with 7 bases between. Germline CDR1 SGHTA, CDR2 FQGTGA. This CDR3 spans 13 amino acids. The CDR3 DNA reads TGTGCCAGCAGCTCCGGACAGAACACTGAAGCTTTCTTT. This codes for CASSSGQNTEAFF.

The genes are TRBV5-1 and TRBJ2-1; 9 bases align to TRBD2. J gave up 7 bases and V 4 bases, and 9 bases lay outside the gene matches. The CDR3 is made up of 15 amino acids. Germline loops: CDR1 SGHRS, CDR2 YFSETQ. Here the CDR3 DNA reads TGCGCCAGCAGCCAACCAGCGGGGGGCAATAATGAGCAGTTCTTC. This encodes CASSQPAGGNNEQFF.

The chain couples TRBV7-2 to TRBJ2-7; the D is unclear. Germline CDR1 reads SGHTA; CDR2 reads FQGNSA. This CDR3 spans 17 amino acids. The ends were cut back, 0 bases at V and 0 bases at J, with 15 bases in the middle. CDR3 amino acids: CASSLAPSSASSYEQYF. The CDR3 DNA reads TGTGCCAGCAGCTTAGCACCATCGTCAGCGAGCTCCTACGAGCAGTACTTC.

This sequence joins TRBV10-3 and TRBJ2-7, with 7 bases aligning to TRBD1. The trim removed 6 bases at V and 6 bases at J, leaving 8 bases unmatched. The CDR3 is 13 amino acids. Germline V lookup: CDR1 ENHRY, CDR2 SYGVKD. The CDR3 DNA follows: TGTGCCATCAGAGCCGGGACAGACTGCGAGCAGTACTTC. It translates to CAIRAGTDCEQYF.

Comments on this clone: Compared with germline, one end of the junction differs, possibly owing to a read error. The rearrangement joins TRBV19 to TRBJ1-5, with D possibly matching TRBD1 (5 bases). This CDR3 region has 15 residues. Germline assignment: CDR1 LNHDA and CDR2 SQIVND (reference sequence). The CDR3 loop reads CASSSRGTGNQPQNF. CDR3 DNA sequence: TGTGCCAGTAGTTCGCGGGGCACGGGCAATCAGCCCCAGAATTTT.

This clone was seen a handful of times. The chain joins TRBV6-4 to TRBJ1-1, with unresolved D. The V and J ends lost 0 bases and 4 bases respectively, with 9 bases between them. CDR3 length equals 14 residues. Per germline, CDR1 MRHNA and CDR2 SNTAGT. The CDR3 DNA is TGTGCCAGCAGTGACTCAGGGAGATCCACTGAAGCTTTCTTT. This translates into CASSDSGRSTEAFF.

The chain combines TRBV11-2 with TRBJ1-1, with a weak D call TRBD1 (6 bases). Germline V CDR1 and CDR2: SGHAT, FQNNGV. V lost 2 bases and J 0 bases, leaving 10 bases between the germline ends. The CDR3 totals 15 residues. CDR3 sequence: CASSLRPGVNTEAFF. The CDR3 bases are TGTGCCAGCAGCTTAAGGCCAGGGGTGAACACTGAAGCTTTCTTT.

The chain uses TRBV7-3 and TRBJ2-5; 13 bases fit TRBD2. CDR3 length: 15 amino acids. Germline V gives CDR1 SGHTA, CDR2 FQGTGA. V shed 3 bases, J shed 3 bases, and the junction held 1 base outside the gene matches. DNA for the CDR3: TGTGCCAGCAGCTTTGGGACTAGCGGGAAAGAGACCCAGTACTTC. Its protein is CASSFGTSGKETQYF.

The genes are TRBV7-8 and TRBJ2-5, with D perhaps TRBD1 (6 bases). Trimming stripped 1 base from V and 2 bases from J, with 11 bases between. Germline loops: CDR1 SGHVS, CDR2 FQNEAQ. This CDR3 comprises 15 residues. Here the CDR3 reads CASSLGWTAQETQYF. The CDR3, as DNA: TGTGCCAGCAGCTTAGGTTGGACAGCTCAAGAGACCCAGTACTTC.

The V and J genes are TRBV18 and TRBJ1-1; D is unclear. The CDR3 spans 13 residues. Germline CDR1 reads KGHSH; CDR2 reads LQKENI. V lost 4 bases and J lost 1, with 7 bases in between. In nucleotides, the CDR3 is TGTGCCAGCTCACTCCGGTGGAACACTGAAGCTTTCTTT. This encodes CASSLRWNTEAFF.